The 19 T cell receptor beta chains in this list originate from one sample, sequenced in a study of blood T cell repertoires in COVID-19. This table comes from immunoSEQ multiplex PCR, and its TCRdb copy is limited to in-frame clones, with some not included. The data contain about 64,000 clones, roughly four fifths of them singletons. The sequenced sample was peripheral blood. The receptors here all came from a human donor in a cohort sampled during active COVID-19.

CDR3: CASSPVFGGASTDTQYF. CDR3 sequence (DNA): TGCGCCAGCAGCCCCGTATTCGGGGGAGCTAGCACAGATACGCAGTATTTT. The chain has TRBV5-1 and TRBJ2-3, with D tentatively TRBD2 (6 bases). CDR1 is SGHRS, CDR2 YFSETQ, per germline. V lost 4 bases and J lost 0, with 18 bases in between. The CDR3 is 17 residues long.

The V call is TRBV5-1, the J call TRBJ2-6; D is unresolved. Trimming cost V 0 bases and J 1 base, with 5 bases left between them. Germline V gene lookup returns CDR1 SGHRS and CDR2 YFSETQ. The CDR3 is 15 amino acids. CDR3: CASSLEYSGANVLTF. In DNA form, the CDR3 reads TGCGCCAGCAGCTTGGAATATTCTGGGGCCAACGTCCTGACTTTC.

This clone was detected once. This chain links TRBV18 with TRBJ2-2, with D perhaps matching TRBD1 (6 bases). V was clipped by 3 bases and J by 2 bases, with 13 bases between them. This CDR3 is 16 amino acids long. CDR1 is KGHSH, CDR2 LQKENI, per germline. Here the CDR3 reads CASSPASGTNTGELFF. CDR3 DNA sequence: TGTGCCAGCTCACCGGCGTCCGGGACAAACACCGGGGAGCTGTTTTTT.

This clone has a handful of counts. The chain joins TRBV2 to TRBJ1-4; 7 nucleotides align to TRBD1. V lost 6 bases, J lost 3 bases, and 7 bases stayed unmatched. The germline CDR1 and CDR2 sequences are SNHLY and FYNNEI. The CDR3 is made up of 15 amino acids. The DNA of the CDR3 is TGTGCCAGCAGCCAGTCAGGGGGATCTAATGAAAAACTGTTTTTT. Its translation is CASSQSGGSNEKLFF.

The chain uses TRBV14 and TRBJ2-1; 9 bases agree with TRBD1. Per germline, CDR1 SGHDN and CDR2 FVKESK. J gave up 3 bases and V 6 bases, and 6 bases lay outside the gene matches. The CDR3 is 15 amino acids. The CDR3 here is CASSRTGAIYNEQFF. The CDR3 DNA is TGTGCCAGCAGTCGGACAGGGGCCATCTACAATGAGCAGTTCTTC.

The genes are TRBV28 and TRBJ1-1; 12 bases are a match to TRBD1. This CDR3 has 15 amino acids. Germline V gene sequence: CDR1 MDHEN, CDR2 SYDVKM. Trimming at V came to 5 bases and at J to 8 bases, leaving 9 bases not matched to a gene. The CDR3 sequence is CASSPPEGQGAEAFF. The CDR3 region has the DNA TGTGCCAGCAGTCCCCCAGAGGGACAGGGGGCGGAAGCTTTCTTT. The full variable domain, completed using reference TRBV28 and TRBJ1-1, is DVKVTQSSRYLVKRTGEKVFLECVQDMDHENMFWYRQDPGLGLRLIYFSYDVKMKEKGDIPEGYSVSREKKERFSLILESASTNQTSMYLCASSPPEGQGAEAFFGQGTRLTVV.

This chain connects TRBV7-9 to TRBJ2-7, with D perhaps TRBD1 (5 bases). The CDR3 is 15 amino acids. The germline V and J ends were trimmed by 5 bases and 5 bases, with 19 bases remaining between them. The V gene's germline CDR1 is SEHNR and CDR2 FQNEAQ (reference sequence). CDR3 residues: CASSEQGKVDDEQYF. CDR3 DNA sequence: TGTGCCAGCAGCGAGCAGGGAAAAGTGGATGACGAGCAGTACTTC.

The sample holds a few counts of this clone. The genes are TRBV7-9 and TRBJ1-3; D not certain. CDR1 and CDR2 (germline): SEHNR, FQNEAQ (reference sequence). V lost 6 bases and J lost 4, with 19 bases in between. This CDR3 region has 16 residues. CDR3 bases: TGTGCCAGCAGACCTCAGGAGGGCACGGGAGGAAACACCATATATTTT. Amino acids: CASRPQEGTGGNTIYF.

This chain connects TRBV18 to TRBJ1-2; D remains ambiguous. Deletions cut 3 bases from V and 8 bases from J, with 13 bases between. The CDR3 is 13 residues long. Germline loops: CDR1 KGHSH, CDR2 LQKENI. CDR3 nucleotide sequence: TGTGCCAGCTCACCCATCGCGCTGGAGGGCTACACCTTC. This translates into CASSPIALEGYTF. Full variable domain (outside the CDR3, taken from reference TRBV18 and TRBJ1-2): NAGVMQNPRHLVRRRGQEARLRCSPMKGHSHVYWYRQLPEEGLKFMVYLQKENIIDESGMPKERFSAEFPKEGPSILRIQQVVRGDSAAYFCASSPIALEGYTFGSGTRLTVV.

The chain combines TRBV5-1 with TRBJ2-2, with 7 bases matching TRBD2. V trimming: 7 bases; J trimming: 3 bases; junction bases outside the gene matches: 0. CDR3 length: 12 residues. CDR1 and CDR2 (germline): SGHRS, YFSETQ. The CDR3: CASGRDTGELFF. DNA of the CDR3: TGCGCCAGCGGGAGGGACACCGGGGAGCTGTTTTTT.

The V call is TRBV5-4, the J call TRBJ2-5, with TRBD1 matching over 7 bases. Losses at the gene ends were 1 base for V and 4 bases for J; bases not matched to a gene: 7. Germline V gene lookup returns CDR1 SGHNT and CDR2 YYREEE (reference sequence). This CDR3 is built from 15 residues. The CDR3 here is CASSLSSGGRETQYF. The CDR3 bases are TGTGCCAGCAGCTTGTCATCAGGGGGTCGAGAGACCCAGTACTTC.

This clone has a handful of counts. The chain has TRBV28 and TRBJ1-6, with a possible D match to TRBD1 (6 bases). Germline values: CDR1 MDHEN, CDR2 SYDVKM. This CDR3 has 17 amino acids. Deletions cut 5 bases from V and 7 bases from J, with 21 bases between. The CDR3 DNA sequence: TGTGCCAGCAGTACACCTACACAGGGAATTTACAATTCACCCCTCCACTTT. Amino acids: CASSTPTQGIYNSPLHF. Complete variable domain (other parts from reference TRBV28 and TRBJ1-6): DVKVTQSSRYLVKRTGEKVFLECVQDMDHENMFWYRQDPGLGLRLIYFSYDVKMKEKGDIPEGYSVSREKKERFSLILESASTNQTSMYLCASSTPTQGIYNSPLHFGNGTRLTVT.

The J gene is TRBJ2-1, the V gene TRBV6-1, with D maybe TRBD2 (6 bases). Germline-derived CDR1 and CDR2 are MNHNS and SASEGT. Trimming removed 7 bases from V and 6 bases from J, with 10 bases in between. The CDR3 loop spans 12 amino acids. The CDR3 region is CASTRGGNEQFF. The CDR3 region has the DNA TGTGCCAGCACGCGGGGCGGCAATGAGCAGTTCTTC.

This clone occurred a few times. The chain links TRBV5-1 to TRBJ2-6; D is uncertain. The germline V gene has CDR1 SGHRS and CDR2 YFSETQ. The CDR3 totals 16 residues. Trimming took off 1 base at V and 0 bases at J, with 8 bases between the two ends. In nucleotides, the CDR3 is TGCGCCAGCAGCTTGCCCGGGTTCTCTGGGGCCAACGTCCTGACTTTC. Protein product: CASSLPGFSGANVLTF.

This rearrangement joins TRBV6-5 to TRBJ1-1, with a possible D match to TRBD1 (5 bases). CDR1 is MNHEY, CDR2 SVGAGI, per germline. The length of the CDR3 is 14 residues. The ends were cut back, 6 bases at V and 3 bases at J, with 14 bases in the middle. CDR3 sequence (DNA): TGTGCCAGCAGCTACGCTCGGGGGGACACTGAAGCTTTCTTT. It yields the protein CASSYARGDTEAFF.

This CDR3 is CSASDGAKWVAFF. In nucleotides, the CDR3 is TGCAGTGCTAGTGATGGGGCGAAGTGGGTAGCTTTCTTT. The chain recombines TRBV20-1 with TRBJ1-1; weak D call: TRBD1 (5 bases). CDR1 is DFQATT and CDR2 is SNEGSKA in the germline V gene (reference sequence). V shed 3 bases and J shed 10 bases, with 18 bases lying between them. CDR3 size: 13 residues.

V is TRBV6-6 and J is TRBJ1-4, with 8 nucleotides matching TRBD1. The CDR3 has 16 residues. Germline V gene data show CDR1 as MNHNY and CDR2 as SVGAGI (reference sequence). J lost 0 bases, V lost 7 bases, and 7 bases had no gene match. The chain's CDR3 is CASNDRGPATNEKLFF. In nucleotides, the CDR3 is TGTGCCAGCAACGACAGGGGCCCCGCAACTAATGAAAAACTGTTTTTT.

For the CDR3, the DNA is TGTGCCAGCAGGGGGATCAGCGCTGGGAGCGGAGAGACCCAGTACTTC. It translates to CASRGISAGSGETQYF. The gene calls are TRBV27 and TRBJ2-5, with D maybe TRBD2 (5 bases). Germline assignment: CDR1 MNHEY and CDR2 SMNVEV (reference sequence). V was pared by 6 bases and J by 4 bases, with 21 bases between. The CDR3 extends over 16 amino acids.

The J gene is TRBJ2-6, the V gene TRBV5-8, with 7 nucleotides matching TRBD1. Losses at the gene ends were 4 bases for V and 0 bases for J; bases not matched to a gene: 10. Germline V gene lookup returns CDR1 SGHTS and CDR2 YDEGEE. The CDR3 runs 18 residues. CDR3 region: CASSRSWTGNSGANVLTF. The CDR3 DNA is TGTGCCAGCAGCAGATCTTGGACAGGCAACTCTGGGGCCAACGTCCTGACTTTC.